The next 23 T cell receptor beta chains were all read from a single sample in a study of OX40 agonist ivuxolimab in advanced cancers. Data came from immunoSEQ multiplex PCR; TCRdb stores just in-frame clones and leaves some out. The repertoire holds tens of thousands of clones, with 75% to 90% as singletons. Material: CD4+ or CD8+ T cells sorted from blood, obtained in a trial of the OX40 agonist ivuxolimab. Receptor source: an adult with an advanced solid tumor such as melanoma, head and neck, liver or kidney cancer.

This clone was seen only a few times. V is TRBV14 and J is TRBJ2-1; 8 bases map to TRBD1. Germline CDR1 is SGHDN and CDR2 is FVKESK. The CDR3 loop spans 17 amino acids. Unmatched junction bases numbered 5, after V lost 0 bases and J lost 1 base. The CDR3 nucleotides read TGTGCCAGCAGCCAAGACAGGGGGCTCAGGTCCTACAATGAGCAGTTCTTC. It yields the protein CASSQDRGLRSYNEQFF. The complete variable domain, with remaining parts taken from reference TRBV14 and TRBJ2-1, reads EAGVTQFPSHSVIEKGQTVTLRCDPISGHDNLYWYRRVMGKEIKFLLHFVKESKQDESGMPNNRFLAERTGGTYSTLKVQPAELEDSGVYFCASSQDRGLRSYNEQFFGPGTRLTVL.

The chain has TRBV10-3 and TRBJ1-1, with 8 bases matching TRBD1. Looked up from germline, CDR1 is ENHRY and CDR2 is SYGVKD. CDR3 length: 15 amino acids. The junction had 14 bases not matched to a gene; V was cut back by 10 bases and J by 4 bases. The CDR3 DNA reads as TGTGCCACCCTGGCCGGGAGGGACAGGTCCACTGAAGCTTTCTTT. This encodes CATLAGRDRSTEAFF.

The chain uses TRBV4-3 and TRBJ2-2, with TRBD1 matching over 8 bases. Looked up from germline, CDR1 is LGHNA and CDR2 is YSLEER. The J segment lost 0 bases and the V segment lost 5 bases, leaving 5 bases of the junction unmatched. The CDR3 extends over 16 amino acids. CDR3 coding DNA: TGCGCCAGCAGCTTCCGGACAGGGACGAACACCGGGGAGCTGTTTTTT. It encodes CASSFRTGTNTGELFF.

J is TRBJ2-7 and V is TRBV18; 7 bases are a match to TRBD1. The CDR3 loop spans 14 amino acids. V dropped 3 bases and J dropped 1; count of bases not matched to a gene: 3. Per the germline V gene, CDR1 is KGHSH and CDR2 is LQKENI. Written as DNA, the CDR3 is TGTGCCAGCTCACCGCGACAGGGATCCTACGAGCAGTACTTC. Protein: CASSPRQGSYEQYF.

The V and J genes are TRBV9 and TRBJ2-7, with a weak D call TRBD2 (5 bases). The CDR3 has 15 amino acids. The V end lost 0 bases, the J end lost 2 bases, and 12 bases lay between the germline ends. CDR1 is SGDLS, CDR2 YYNGEE, per germline. Here the CDR3 reads CASSVDGSATYEQYF. Written as DNA, the CDR3 is TGTGCCAGCAGCGTAGATGGTAGCGCAACCTACGAGCAGTACTTC. Complete variable domain (other parts from reference TRBV9 and TRBJ2-7): DSGVTQTPKHLITATGQRVTLRCSPRSGDLSVYWYQQSLDQGLQFLIQYYNGEERAKGNILERFSAQQFPDLHSELNLSSLELGDSALYFCASSVDGSATYEQYFGPGTRLTVT.

For the CDR3, the DNA is TGTGCCAGCAGCTTAGTCAGTGTCGGGGAGCTGTTTTTT. Amino acids: CASSLVSVGELFF. The chain combines TRBV11-3 with TRBJ2-2; D gene ambiguous. The CDR3 runs to 13 residues. V was cut by 1 base and J by 7 bases, with 7 bases left in between. From germline, CDR1 is SGHNT and CDR2 YENEEA.

The V gene is TRBV5-1, the J gene TRBJ1-2; D possibly corresponds to TRBD1 (6 bases). The germline CDR1 and CDR2 sequences are SGHRS and YFSETQ. Trimming removed 2 bases from V and 1 base from J, with 9 bases in between. The CDR3 consists of 14 residues. The CDR3 nucleotides read TGCGCCAGCAGCTTAACACAGGGTAACTATGGCTACACCTTC. Translating it yields CASSLTQGNYGYTF. The whole variable domain, filled in from reference TRBV5-1 and TRBJ1-2, reads KAGVTQTPRYLIKTRGQQVTLSCSPISGHRSVSWYQQTPGQGLQFLFEYFSETQRNKGNFPGRFSGRQFSNSRSEMNVSTLELGDSALYLCASSLTQGNYGYTFGSGTRLTVV.

The rearrangement joins TRBV5-1 to TRBJ2-3, with D possibly TRBD2 on 5 matching bases. Germline CDR1 and CDR2: SGHRS and YFSETQ. CDR3 length: 15 residues. Trimming left V 5 bases short and J 1 base short, with 14 bases between. The CDR3 protein is CASSILDLRTDTQYF. For the CDR3, the DNA is TGCGCCAGCAGTATACTAGACCTGCGCACAGATACGCAGTATTTT.

This clone was recorded a few times. The chain has TRBV19 and TRBJ2-2; 15 nucleotides agree with TRBD2. Per the germline V gene, CDR1 is LNHDA and CDR2 is SQIVND (reference sequence). Trimming removed 5 bases from V and 5 bases from J; junction bases left unmatched: 6. This CDR3 is 17 amino acids long. CDR3 region: CASSDPGTSGRTGELFF. CDR3 bases: TGTGCCAGTAGTGACCCAGGGACTAGCGGGAGGACCGGGGAGCTGTTTTTT.

This clone has only one observation. The chain carries TRBV6-1 and TRBJ2-5; D possibly corresponds to TRBD2 (5 bases). Between the trimmed V and J ends, which lost 5 bases and 5 bases, there was a span of 18 bases. The CDR3 has 15 amino acids. Germline V gene data show CDR1 as MNHNS and CDR2 as SASEGT. CDR3 DNA: TGTGCCAGCAGTCTCACTAGGTTCCGGGCTGAGACCCAGTACTTC. The encoded protein is CASSLTRFRAETQYF.

This clone was recorded a few times. One end of the junction does not line up with germline, which may come from a read error. The rearrangement uses TRBV7-7 and TRBJ2-6, with D unresolved. The CDR3 totals 15 residues. The germline V gene has CDR1 SSHAT and CDR2 FNYEAQ (reference sequence). Written as DNA, the CDR3 is TGTGCTAGCAGGCCTGTAAGCTCTGGGGCCAACGTCCTGACTTTC. The encoded protein is CASRPVSSGANVLTF.

This chain uses TRBV6-5 with TRBJ2-3, with D tentatively TRBD2 (5 bases). Trimming shortened V by 6 bases and J by 2 bases, and 9 bases separated the two germline ends. Germline CDR1 MNHEY, CDR2 SVGAGI. The CDR3 spans 13 residues. CDR3 sequence reads: CASRPDYTDTQYF. The CDR3 nucleotides are TGTGCCAGCAGGCCCGACTACACAGATACGCAGTATTTT.

This chain connects TRBV9 to TRBJ1-1; D is ambiguous. Germline V lookup: CDR1 SGDLS, CDR2 YYNGEE. The CDR3 length is 14 residues. The V end lost 0 bases, the J end lost 1 base, and 7 bases lay between the germline ends. CDR3 amino acids: CASSVAPQNTEAFF. DNA of the CDR3: TGTGCCAGCAGCGTAGCCCCCCAGAACACTGAAGCTTTCTTT.

The chain is built from TRBV9 and TRBJ2-3, with TRBD2 matching over 8 bases. V lost 4 bases and J lost 0; bases outside the gene matches: 13. The CDR3 length is 18 residues. The germline V gene encodes CDR1 SGDLS and CDR2 YYNGEE. The CDR3 loop reads CASSTSMGRGASTDTQYF. Here the CDR3 DNA reads TGTGCCAGCAGCACCAGCATGGGGCGGGGGGCTAGCACAGATACGCAGTATTTT.

The chain has TRBV5-1 and TRBJ1-4; D unresolved. Trimming took off 0 bases at V and 10 bases at J, with 13 bases between the two ends. CDR3 length equals 14 residues. Germline CDR1 SGHRS, CDR2 YFSETQ. DNA of the CDR3: TGCGCCAGCAGCTTGGCCGGGTACTCCGGAAAACTGTTTTTT. This translates into CASSLAGYSGKLFF.

The chain recombines TRBV5-1 with TRBJ1-1, with TRBD1 as a possible D gene (5 bases). The CDR3 totals 16 residues. V was trimmed by 3 bases and J by 5 bases, leaving 20 bases between them. Germline CDR1 SGHRS, CDR2 YFSETQ. CDR3 sequence reads: CASSSEPVAGGTEAFF. CDR3 coding DNA: TGCGCCAGCAGCTCGGAACCCGTCGCGGGGGGGACTGAAGCTTTCTTT.

This sequence joins TRBV7-9 and TRBJ2-1; TRBD2 matches at 11 bases. This CDR3 is built from 16 residues. Germline V gives CDR1 SEHNR, CDR2 FQNEAQ (reference sequence). J was trimmed by 2 bases and V by 1 base; bases with no gene match: 1. The CDR3 loop reads CASSLVSGGAYNEQFF. As DNA, the CDR3 is TGTGCCAGCAGCTTAGTTAGCGGGGGGGCCTACAATGAGCAGTTCTTC.

The V gene is TRBV5-3, the J gene TRBJ1-6; D is ambiguous. TRBV5-3 is identified as an open reading frame with a role that is uncertain. The CDR3 is 13 amino acids. The ends were cut back, 1 base at V and 10 bases at J, with 9 bases in the middle. The CDR3 DNA reads as TGTGCCAGAAGCTTGCGGGATAGCTCACCCCTCCACTTT. Its protein is CARSLRDSSPLHF.

The chain uses TRBV11-3 and TRBJ2-5, with 7 bases identical to TRBD2. J was trimmed by 5 bases and V by 3 bases; bases with no gene match: 3. The germline V gene has CDR1 SGHNT and CDR2 YENEEA. The CDR3 is 13 residues long. The CDR3 bases are TGTGCCAGCAGCTTGGGGGGGAAGGAGACCCAGTACTTC. It yields the protein CASSLGGKETQYF. Together with reference TRBV11-3 and TRBJ2-5, the CDR3 gives the full variable domain: EAGVVQSPRYKIIEKKQPVAFWCNPISGHNTLYWYLQNLGQGPELLIRYENEEAVDDSQLPKDRFSAERLKGVDSTLKIQPAELGDSAVYLCASSLGGKETQYFGPGTRLLVL.

The V and J genes are TRBV9 and TRBJ2-5, with 9 bases identical to TRBD2. Losses at the gene ends were 3 bases for V and 8 bases for J; bases not matched to a gene: 11. The germline gives CDR1 SGDLS, CDR2 YYNGEE. The CDR3 contains 15 residues. This CDR3 reads CASSATHGTSNTQYF. DNA for the CDR3: TGTGCCAGCAGCGCTACCCATGGGACTAGCAATACCCAGTACTTC.

This clone was seen just once. The chain recombines TRBV6-6 with TRBJ1-3, with 8 bases identical to TRBD1. Per germline, CDR1 MNHNY and CDR2 SVGAGI (reference sequence). V was clipped by 8 bases and J by 3 bases; unmatched bases: 6. This CDR3 is built from 14 residues. The CDR3 DNA reads as TGTGCCAGCCGTCCTACAGGGGGTGGAAACACCATATATTTT. Translating gives CASRPTGGGNTIYF.

This clone is a singleton in its sample. The chain joins TRBV18 to TRBJ2-7; D call uncertain. V shed 0 bases and J shed 5 bases, with 8 bases lying between them. Germline loops: CDR1 KGHSH, CDR2 LQKENI. The CDR3 runs 13 residues. The CDR3 DNA sequence: TGTGCCAGCTCACCACCGTGGCTAGACGAGCAGTACGTC. Its protein is CASSPPWLDEQYV.

The chain joins TRBV12-1 to TRBJ2-1; the table's D call, TRBD2, has no DNA check behind it. TRBV12-1 is an annotated pseudogene. There are 15 residues in the CDR3. CDR3 loop: CASFPGGDSYNEQFF. The DNA of the CDR3 is TGTGCCAGCTTCCCCGGGGGGGACTCCTACAATGAGCAGTTCTTC.